This T cell receptor (beta chain) was obtained from a study of shared clonotypes between healthy human individuals. Naive-designated CD8 cells lacked CD45RO, were positively enriched for CCR7, and omitted terminally differentiated effector memory CD45RA+ cells. Those who donated were healthy HIV-negative adults, with no recent acute infections or vaccinations reported. Repertoires were generated with immunoSEQ multiplex PCR, while TCRdb's copy carries only in-frame clones and drops some. The repertoire includes 600,000 or so clones, about 95% of them detected once, and about 0.11% sits in the top ten. CDR3 length: 18 residues. Germline V gene lookup returns CDR1 MDHEN and CDR2 SYDVKM. V gave up 2 bases and J gave up 9 bases, with 26 bases separating them.

Specimen: naive CD8+ T cells sorted from blood. The chain uses TRBV28 and TRBJ1-5; a possible D gene is TRBD1 (5 bases). The clonotype was recovered from a woman aged 25 to 45 in good health. The CDR3 loop is CASSLGTAGSEIKGPQHF. DNA of the CDR3: TGTGCCAGCAGTTTAGGGACGGCGGGGTCCGAGATCAAGGGGCCCCAGCATTTT.